The present entry profiles one T cell receptor (beta chain) with its context. Its antigen is currently unknown. Looked up from germline, CDR1 is SNHLY and CDR2 is FYNNEI. Trimming took 4 bases from V and 4 from J, leaving 7 bases between them. The CDR3 has 12 residues. These data originate in a study of brain metastases from non-small cell lung cancer. Study conclusions and caveats: Expanded T-cell clones appeared in about 70% of brain metastases over primaries. Metastases had sparse T cells but largely shared repertoires with primaries. Brain metastases had lower T-cell infiltration than primary tumors.

Sequencing used immunoSEQ multiplex PCR; TCRdb keeps in-frame clones, though not all of them. Of 1,200 or so clones in the sample, about four fifths were seen once. The rearrangement uses TRBV2 and TRBJ1-2; D uncertain. This clonotype originated in a donor aged 40 or older with non-small cell lung cancer. Input material: tissue from a brain metastasis. CDR3 coding DNA: TGTGCCAGCAGTGTAAGTCTCTATGGCTACACCTTC. This codes for CASSVSLYGYTF.